A single sample is the source of the 29 T cell receptor beta chains below, sequenced in a study of blood T cell repertoires in COVID-19. Libraries were prepared by immunoSEQ multiplex PCR; TCRdb keeps only in-frame clonotypes and omits some of them. The repertoire holds approximately 63,000 clones, with approximately 92% as singletons. Material for sequencing was peripheral blood. The receptor source for this set is a woman aged 55-75 years with COVID-19, enrolled during active disease.

The rearrangement uses TRBV7-2 and TRBJ2-7; D is undetermined. CDR1 and CDR2 (germline): SGHTA, FQGNSA. The CDR3 is made up of 13 amino acids. Trimming pared 1 base from V and 6 bases from J, leaving 10 bases between. DNA of the CDR3: TGTGCCAGCAGCTTAGAACAGATGGGCGAGCAGTACTTC. Protein sequence: CASSLEQMGEQYF. Complete variable domain (other parts from reference TRBV7-2 and TRBJ2-7): GAGVSQSPSNKVTEKGKDVELRCDPISGHTALYWYRQSLGQGLEFLIYFQGNSAPDKSGLPSDRFSAERTGGSVSTLTIQRTQQEDSAVYLCASSLEQMGEQYFGPGTRLTVT.

The J gene is TRBJ1-1, the V gene TRBV11-2; 11 bases match TRBD1. In germline, CDR1 is SGHAT, CDR2 FQNNGV. V dropped 6 bases and J dropped 4; count of bases not matched to a gene: 1. The CDR3 spans 13 residues. The CDR3, as DNA: TGTGCCAGCAGAGGGACAGGGGGCACTGAAGCTTTCTTT. This sequence encodes CASRGTGGTEAFF.

The J gene is TRBJ2-1, the V gene TRBV6-2 or TRBV6-3; 10 positions agree with TRBD2. CDR3 length: 17 amino acids. V was pared by 0 bases and J by 9 bases, with 11 bases of the junction left unmatched. Germline V lookup: CDR1 MNHEY, CDR2 SVGEGT. CDR3 DNA: TGTGCCAGCAGTTACTCGATTAGAGCGGGAGGGCCAGGTGAGCAGTTCTTC. This translates into CASSYSIRAGGPGEQFF.

The chain combines TRBV7-2 with TRBJ2-7; D remains ambiguous. V was trimmed by 5 bases and J by 0 bases, leaving 11 bases between them. The CDR3 runs to 14 residues. CDR1 is SGHTA, CDR2 FQGNSA, per germline. CDR3 sequence: CASSTIFSSYEQYF. CDR3 nucleotide sequence: TGTGCCAGCAGCACTATTTTCAGCTCCTACGAGCAGTACTTC.

For this clone: The junction differs from germline at one of its ends, possibly a read error. This chain links TRBV18 with TRBJ2-7; maybe TRBD2 (5 bases). Germline CDR1 and CDR2: KGHSH and LQKENI. The CDR3 length is 14 residues. CDR3 nucleotide sequence: TGTGCCAGCTCACCGAGTCTGGACTCCTCCGAGCAGTACTTC. It encodes CASSPSLDSSEQYF.

The chain carries TRBV4-2 and TRBJ1-4, with D maybe TRBD1 (6 bases). The V and J ends lost 4 bases and 4 bases respectively, with 13 bases between them. This CDR3 is built from 15 residues. CDR1 is LGHNA, CDR2 YNFKEQ, per germline. The CDR3 bases are TGTGCCAGCAGCCGTAGACAGGAGCTTAATGAAAAACTGTTTTTT. Translating gives CASSRRQELNEKLFF.

The V call is TRBV27, the J call TRBJ2-7; 12 bases map to TRBD2. The CDR3 length is 16 residues. J was trimmed by 3 bases and V by 5 bases; bases with no gene match: 8. CDR1 is MNHEY, CDR2 SMNVEV, per germline (reference sequence). In nucleotides, the CDR3 is TGTGCCAGCAGTAGACTAGCGGGAGTTTCCGGCTACGAGCAGTACTTC. Its protein product is CASSRLAGVSGYEQYF.

This clone appeared once. The chain has TRBV14 and TRBJ2-3; D gene uncertain. CDR3 size: 16 residues. Germline V gene sequence: CDR1 SGHDN, CDR2 FVKESK. V gave up 1 base and J gave up 0 bases, with 11 bases separating them. Here the CDR3 reads CASSQGPYPSTDTQYF. Written as DNA, the CDR3 is TGTGCCAGCAGCCAAGGGCCTTACCCTAGCACAGATACGCAGTATTTT.

The chain has TRBV11-2 and TRBJ2-7; 10 bases match TRBD1. This CDR3 contains 16 residues. With 6 bases clipped from V and 6 bases from J, the junction kept 14 bases outside the gene matches. In germline, CDR1 is SGHAT, CDR2 FQNNGV. The CDR3 loop reads CASSFLGDRGQGEQYF. The DNA of the CDR3 is TGTGCCAGCAGTTTCTTAGGAGACAGGGGGCAGGGCGAGCAGTACTTC.

The rearrangement joins TRBV7-2 to TRBJ1-2, with D tentatively TRBD1 (5 bases). This CDR3 contains 13 residues. Germline values: CDR1 SGHTA, CDR2 FQGNSA. Trimming removed 5 bases from V and 5 bases from J, with 12 bases in between. CDR3 DNA: TGTGCCAGCAGCATTGACAGCCTGTATGGCTACACCTTC. It specifies CASSIDSLYGYTF.

The rearrangement links TRBV19 to TRBJ1-2; TRBD1 matches at 9 bases. Germline trimming cut 7 bases from V and 8 bases from J; bases unmatched to any gene: 8. CDR3 length equals 13 residues. From germline, CDR1 is LNHDA and CDR2 SQIVND (reference sequence). The CDR3 DNA reads TGTGCCAGTATTGGGACAGGGCGTACCGGCTACACCTTC. It is translated as CASIGTGRTGYTF.

The chain uses TRBV24-1 and TRBJ2-1; 8 bases are shared with TRBD2. From germline, CDR1 is KGHDR and CDR2 SFDVKD. The CDR3 totals 16 residues. V lost 7 bases, J lost 5 bases, and 12 bases stayed unmatched. The CDR3 sequence is CATRRISGRGDNEQFF. The CDR3 bases are TGTGCCACCAGGAGGATCAGCGGGAGAGGGGACAATGAGCAGTTCTTC.

V and J are TRBV19 and TRBJ1-2, with a tentative D call TRBD1 (6 bases). The length of the CDR3 is 16 residues. CDR1 is LNHDA and CDR2 is SQIVND in the germline V gene (reference sequence). V was clipped by 5 bases and J by 3 bases, with 19 bases between them. The DNA of the CDR3 is TGTGCCAGTAGTTCCCCCCGCCAGGGGAAGGACTATGGCTACACCTTC. Its protein is CASSSPRQGKDYGYTF.

The V gene is TRBV19, the J gene TRBJ2-7; 8 bases agree with TRBD1. V was pared by 10 bases and J by 2 bases, with 4 bases of the junction left unmatched. In germline, CDR1 is LNHDA, CDR2 SQIVND (reference sequence). This CDR3 comprises 12 residues. The CDR3 DNA follows: TGTGCCACCGGACAGGGCCCCTACGAGCAGTACTTC. It is translated as CATGQGPYEQYF.

The chain combines TRBV24-1 with TRBJ2-5; TRBD1 aligns across 10 bases. The germline V gene has CDR1 KGHDR and CDR2 SFDVKD. V lost 3 bases, J lost 4 bases, and 10 bases stayed unmatched. This CDR3 is built from 17 residues. The CDR3 bases are TGTGCCACCAGTGATCGTACCGGGACAGGGGAGGGAGAGACCCAGTACTTC. Protein product: CATSDRTGTGEGETQYF.

This chain joins TRBV11-2 and TRBJ2-1; a weak D match, TRBD2 (5 bases). Between the trimmed V and J ends, which lost 0 bases and 9 bases, there was a span of 9 bases. Germline assignment: CDR1 SGHAT and CDR2 FQNNGV. The length of the CDR3 is 13 residues. The CDR3 sequence: CASSLELAGEQFF. The CDR3 coding sequence is TGTGCCAGCAGCTTAGAGCTAGCCGGTGAGCAGTTCTTC.

The genes are TRBV3-1 (or the pseudogene TRBV3-2) and TRBJ2-2; D gene uncertain. V lost 1 base to trimming and J lost 5 bases, with 8 bases between them. The CDR3 is made up of 14 amino acids. CDR1 LGHDT and CDR2 YNNKEL come from the germline V gene (reference sequence). CDR3 sequence (DNA): TGTGCCAGCAGCCAAGCCTTAATGACCGGGGAGCTGTTTTTT. Translating gives CASSQALMTGELFF.

The V and J genes are TRBV11-2 and TRBJ2-7; possible D gene TRBD2, 5 bases. The CDR3 extends over 13 amino acids. Germline CDR1 SGHAT, CDR2 FQNNGV. Trimming shortened V by 5 bases and J by 4 bases, and 12 bases separated the two germline ends. CDR3 protein: CASSQDSSYEQYF. CDR3 DNA: TGTGCCAGCAGCCAGGACTCCAGTTACGAGCAGTACTTC.

The CDR3 DNA sequence: TGTGCCAGCAGTGAAGGGTCAGGAGGGGCGCCCTACGAGCAGTACTTC. Its translation: CASSEGSGGAPYEQYF. The rearrangement links TRBV2 to TRBJ2-7; D is perhaps TRBD2 (6 bases). The V end was cut by 1 base, the J end by 2 bases, with 15 bases between. Per germline, CDR1 SNHLY and CDR2 FYNNEI. This CDR3 contains 16 residues. The entire variable domain, with the rest obtained from reference TRBV2 and TRBJ2-7, is as follows: EPEVTQTPSHQVTQMGQEVILRCVPISNHLYFYWYRQILGQKVEFLVSFYNNEISEKSEIFDDQFSVERPDGSNFTLKIRSTKLEDSAMYFCASSEGSGGAPYEQYFGPGTRLTVT.

This chain connects TRBV28 to TRBJ1-5; the D gene is possibly TRBD1 (6 bases). With 5 bases removed from V and 3 bases from J, the gap between germline ends came to 14 bases. The CDR3 has 15 residues. Germline CDR1 and CDR2: MDHEN and SYDVKM. The DNA of the CDR3 is TGTGCCAGCAGTGATCCAGGGGCCCCCAATCAGCCCCAGCATTTT. Encoded protein: CASSDPGAPNQPQHF.

The table lists this clone with a few counts. This chain links TRBV9 with TRBJ1-1; D gene unclear. The germline V gene encodes CDR1 SGDLS and CDR2 YYNGEE. V was shortened by 7 bases and J by 0 bases, with 13 bases between the two germline ends. The CDR3 extends over 14 amino acids. This CDR3 is CASGTTQMNTEAFF. In nucleotides, the CDR3 is TGTGCCAGCGGTACCACTCAAATGAACACTGAAGCTTTCTTT. The whole variable domain, remainder taken from reference TRBV9 and TRBJ1-1, is DSGVTQTPKHLITATGQRVTLRCSPRSGDLSVYWYQQSLDQGLQFLIQYYNGEERAKGNILERFSAQQFPDLHSELNLSSLELGDSALYFCASGTTQMNTEAFFGQGTRLTVV.

The chain carries TRBV5-1 and TRBJ2-3, with 11 positions matching TRBD2. The junction had 4 bases not matched to a gene; V was cut back by 0 bases and J by 4 bases. The germline V gene has CDR1 SGHRS and CDR2 YFSETQ. CDR3 length: 16 residues. CDR3 loop: CASSLEIAGGSDTQYF. Written as DNA, the CDR3 is TGCGCCAGCAGCTTGGAGATAGCGGGAGGGTCAGATACGCAGTATTTT.

V gene TRBV7-2 combines with J gene TRBJ2-3; D is perhaps TRBD2 (6 bases). CDR1 is SGHTA, CDR2 FQGNSA, per germline. This CDR3 has 15 residues. The V and J ends lost 3 bases and 3 bases respectively, with 13 bases between them. The CDR3: CASSFVAGRTDTQYF. The DNA of the CDR3 is TGTGCCAGCAGCTTTGTGGCAGGGAGGACAGATACGCAGTATTTT. The whole variable domain, remainder taken from reference TRBV7-2 and TRBJ2-3, is GAGVSQSPSNKVTEKGKDVELRCDPISGHTALYWYRQSLGQGLEFLIYFQGNSAPDKSGLPSDRFSAERTGGSVSTLTIQRTQQEDSAVYLCASSFVAGRTDTQYFGPGTRLTVL.

The rearrangement uses TRBV19 and TRBJ1-2, with D tentatively TRBD1 (5 bases). V was cut by 6 bases and J by 5 bases, with 19 bases left in between. Germline V gene sequence: CDR1 LNHDA, CDR2 SQIVND (reference sequence). The CDR3 is 15 amino acids. CDR3 DNA: TGTGCCAGTAGCCTCCCCCTCGGACACGGTTATGGCTACACCTTC. Encoded protein: CASSLPLGHGYGYTF.

This sequence joins TRBV11-2 and TRBJ1-2; D possibly corresponds to TRBD1 (5 bases). Germline V gene lookup returns CDR1 SGHAT and CDR2 FQNNGV. The CDR3 runs to 12 residues. The V end lost 5 bases, the J end lost 8 bases, and 12 bases lay between the germline ends. The CDR3 here is CASSIGAGGYTF. CDR3 coding DNA: TGTGCCAGCAGCATTGGGGCGGGAGGCTACACCTTC.

The chain carries TRBV5-8 and TRBJ2-6; D is unresolved. The CDR3 spans 17 residues. V was clipped by 2 bases and J by 4 bases, with 16 bases between them. Per germline, CDR1 SGHTS and CDR2 YDEGEE. The chain's CDR3 is CASSFTDHLGGANVLTF. DNA of the CDR3: TGTGCCAGCAGCTTTACAGATCACCTTGGCGGGGCCAACGTCCTGACTTTC.

The chain recombines TRBV4-3 with TRBJ2-2; 9 positions match TRBD1. The V gene end was trimmed by 0 bases and the J gene end by 3 bases; junction bases not matched to a gene: 8. The CDR3 length is 18 residues. Germline V lookup: CDR1 LGHNA, CDR2 YSLEER. CDR3 sequence (DNA): TGCGCCAGCAGCCAAGATCTCTGGACAGGGGTTCACACCGGGGAGCTGTTTTTT. This translates into CASSQDLWTGVHTGELFF.

The chain is built from TRBV5-4 and TRBJ2-1; TRBD2 agrees at 7 bases. This CDR3 is 14 amino acids long. The J segment lost 5 bases and the V segment lost 4 bases, leaving 6 bases of the junction unmatched. Germline-derived CDR1 and CDR2 are SGHNT and YYREEE (reference sequence). This CDR3 reads CASSRDYGDNEQFF. CDR3 bases: TGTGCCAGCAGCCGGGACTATGGGGACAATGAGCAGTTCTTC.

This chain uses TRBV6-5 with TRBJ1-1; 7 bases align to TRBD1. CDR3 length: 14 residues. J was trimmed by 4 bases and V by 6 bases; bases with no gene match: 8. CDR1 MNHEY and CDR2 SVGAGI come from the germline V gene. The CDR3 region has the DNA TGTGCCAGCAGCGACTCAGGGGGGCCCACTGAAGCTTTCTTT. The encoded protein is CASSDSGGPTEAFF.